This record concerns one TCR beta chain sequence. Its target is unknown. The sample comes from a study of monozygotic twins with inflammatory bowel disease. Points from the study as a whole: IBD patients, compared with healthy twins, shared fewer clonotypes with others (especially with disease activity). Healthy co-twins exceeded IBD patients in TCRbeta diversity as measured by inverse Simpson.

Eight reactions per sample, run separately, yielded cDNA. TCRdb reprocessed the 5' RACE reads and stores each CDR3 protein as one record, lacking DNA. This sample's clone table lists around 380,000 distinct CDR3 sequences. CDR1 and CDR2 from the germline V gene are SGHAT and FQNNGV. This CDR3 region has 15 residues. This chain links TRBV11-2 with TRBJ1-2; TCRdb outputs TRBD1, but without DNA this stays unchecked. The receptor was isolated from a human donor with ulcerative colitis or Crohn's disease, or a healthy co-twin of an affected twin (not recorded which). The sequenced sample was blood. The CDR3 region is CASSLEQGVDYGYTF.